The rows below give T cell receptor beta chains drawn from one sample of a study of T cell changes during pregnancy in multiple sclerosis. TCRdb's copy holds only in-frame clones and misses some; the assay was immunoSEQ multiplex PCR. The profile shows about 100,000 clones, roughly nine tenths of them singletons. The source was peripheral blood, collected after pregnancy. These TCRs come from a female donor with multiple sclerosis, enrolled in a pregnancy study. CDR3s include the opening cysteine and the closing phenylalanine or tryptophan. Each record gives: V gene, J gene, CDR3 protein.

v_call: TRBV6-4; j_call: TRBJ2-1; cdr3_aa: CASSAKASGSYNEQFF
v_call: TRBV9; j_call: TRBJ2-1; cdr3_aa: CASSAVSGGPYNEQFF
v_call: TRBV4-2; j_call: TRBJ2-2; cdr3_aa: CASSQEGRDTGELFF
v_call: TRBV5-6; j_call: TRBJ2-7; cdr3_aa: CASSLSALAGREQYF
v_call: TRBV9; j_call: TRBJ1-3; cdr3_aa: CASSGGQGRGNTIYF
v_call: TRBV7-2; j_call: TRBJ2-1; cdr3_aa: CASSLGVNPRDYNEQFF
v_call: TRBV7-9; j_call: TRBJ2-1; cdr3_aa: CASSPRQTSSYNEQFF
v_call: TRBV19; j_call: TRBJ2-2; cdr3_aa: CASSITGQTTGELFF
v_call: TRBV19; j_call: TRBJ2-6; cdr3_aa: CASSTWQGAGANVLTF
v_call: TRBV10-3; j_call: TRBJ1-1; cdr3_aa: CAISDGEPLEAFF
v_call: TRBV5-6; j_call: TRBJ2-1; cdr3_aa: CASSLASGGNYNEQFF
v_call: TRBV27; j_call: TRBJ1-1; cdr3_aa: CASSREGYTEAFF
v_call: TRBV7-8; j_call: TRBJ2-5; cdr3_aa: CASSPQETQYF
v_call: TRBV19; j_call: TRBJ2-1; cdr3_aa: CASSSIVGSYNEQFF
v_call: TRBV6-4; j_call: TRBJ2-2; cdr3_aa: CASSDSHRESAGELFF
v_call: TRBV9; j_call: TRBJ2-5; cdr3_aa: CASSVRSGRGETQYF
v_call: TRBV6-1; j_call: TRBJ1-3; cdr3_aa: CASSENALGPGNTIYF
v_call: TRBV27; j_call: TRBJ2-2; cdr3_aa: CASSPRGGINTGELFF
v_call: TRBV2; j_call: TRBJ2-5; cdr3_aa: CASADGAGETQYF
v_call: TRBV13; j_call: TRBJ1-1; cdr3_aa: CASRRQGPGTEAFF
v_call: TRBV5-1; j_call: TRBJ2-3; cdr3_aa: CASRTGNITDTQYF
v_call: TRBV5-4; j_call: TRBJ2-7; cdr3_aa: CASSLDPNYEQYF
v_call: TRBV11-2; j_call: TRBJ1-1; cdr3_aa: CASTAGGNTEAFF
v_call: TRBV19; j_call: TRBJ1-5; cdr3_aa: CASSMETGTGNQPQHF
v_call: TRBV19; j_call: TRBJ2-1; cdr3_aa: CASSIKLATIGSVQFF
v_call: TRBV19; j_call: TRBJ1-1; cdr3_aa: CATQGRLTEAFF
v_call: TRBV5-8; j_call: TRBJ2-3; cdr3_aa: CASSTHRRSSTDTQYF
v_call: TRBV30; j_call: TRBJ1-1; cdr3_aa: CAWSPRDRGTEAFF
v_call: TRBV5-4; j_call: TRBJ2-2; cdr3_aa: CASSLEAEAGELFF
v_call: TRBV28; j_call: TRBJ1-2; cdr3_aa: CASSGRLPPNYGYTF
v_call: TRBV10-3; j_call: TRBJ1-4; cdr3_aa: CAISAGQGVLTNEKLFF
v_call: TRBV7-9; j_call: TRBJ2-5; cdr3_aa: CASSRLGGSETQYF
v_call: TRBV29-1; j_call: TRBJ2-1; cdr3_aa: CSVAGLGSSYNEQFF
v_call: TRBV18; j_call: TRBJ2-2; cdr3_aa: CASSPFQGTGELFF
v_call: TRBV5-1; j_call: TRBJ2-1; cdr3_aa: CASSLGLAGGEEQFF
v_call: TRBV5-6; j_call: TRBJ2-2; cdr3_aa: CASSSGSGEGELFF
v_call: TRBV6-1; j_call: TRBJ2-1; cdr3_aa: CASSAATGDISYNEQFF
v_call: TRBV15; j_call: TRBJ1-2; cdr3_aa: CATSAEPPGLDGYTF
v_call: TRBV7-8; j_call: TRBJ2-3; cdr3_aa: CASSLGGSDTQYF
v_call: TRBV7-2; j_call: TRBJ2-3; cdr3_aa: CASSLGLAGGYTDTQYF
v_call: TRBV18; j_call: TRBJ2-2; cdr3_aa: CASSPTTGGSNTGELFF
v_call: TRBV30; j_call: TRBJ1-1; cdr3_aa: CAWSGGRNTEAFF
v_call: TRBV18; j_call: TRBJ2-6; cdr3_aa: CASSPPGLSSGANVLTF
v_call: TRBV6-5; j_call: TRBJ1-4; cdr3_aa: CASSYSVRVQNEKLFF
v_call: TRBV7-2; j_call: TRBJ2-7; cdr3_aa: CASSRGTGSYEQYF
v_call: TRBV5-4; j_call: TRBJ2-2; cdr3_aa: CASSLGQGNTGELFF
v_call: TRBV5-1; j_call: TRBJ2-5; cdr3_aa: CASSLGSGPQETQYF
v_call: TRBV5-4; j_call: TRBJ2-7; cdr3_aa: CASSLAGGSSYEQYF
v_call: TRBV19; j_call: TRBJ2-7; cdr3_aa: CASSPGQFYEQYF
v_call: TRBV29-1; j_call: TRBJ2-1; cdr3_aa: CSVGGYNEQFF
v_call: TRBV27; j_call: TRBJ1-3; cdr3_aa: CASSSGVQGASTIYF
v_call: TRBV7-9; j_call: TRBJ1-1; cdr3_aa: CASSFGETEAFF
v_call: TRBV19; j_call: TRBJ1-5; cdr3_aa: CASSIDQGTNLNQPQHF
v_call: TRBV4-1; j_call: TRBJ1-1; cdr3_aa: CASSRLILGPNTEAFF
v_call: TRBV27; j_call: TRBJ2-6; cdr3_aa: CASSPLPGTGGSGANVLTF
v_call: TRBV9; j_call: TRBJ2-1; cdr3_aa: CASSDDRAAYNEQFF
v_call: TRBV18; j_call: TRBJ1-2; cdr3_aa: CATAKGQGDGSGYTF
v_call: TRBV29-1; j_call: TRBJ2-7; cdr3_aa: CSVGTVYEQYF
v_call: TRBV9; j_call: TRBJ1-1; cdr3_aa: CASSGSGDHTEAFF
v_call: TRBV6-1; j_call: TRBJ2-7; cdr3_aa: CASKDSPDYEQYF